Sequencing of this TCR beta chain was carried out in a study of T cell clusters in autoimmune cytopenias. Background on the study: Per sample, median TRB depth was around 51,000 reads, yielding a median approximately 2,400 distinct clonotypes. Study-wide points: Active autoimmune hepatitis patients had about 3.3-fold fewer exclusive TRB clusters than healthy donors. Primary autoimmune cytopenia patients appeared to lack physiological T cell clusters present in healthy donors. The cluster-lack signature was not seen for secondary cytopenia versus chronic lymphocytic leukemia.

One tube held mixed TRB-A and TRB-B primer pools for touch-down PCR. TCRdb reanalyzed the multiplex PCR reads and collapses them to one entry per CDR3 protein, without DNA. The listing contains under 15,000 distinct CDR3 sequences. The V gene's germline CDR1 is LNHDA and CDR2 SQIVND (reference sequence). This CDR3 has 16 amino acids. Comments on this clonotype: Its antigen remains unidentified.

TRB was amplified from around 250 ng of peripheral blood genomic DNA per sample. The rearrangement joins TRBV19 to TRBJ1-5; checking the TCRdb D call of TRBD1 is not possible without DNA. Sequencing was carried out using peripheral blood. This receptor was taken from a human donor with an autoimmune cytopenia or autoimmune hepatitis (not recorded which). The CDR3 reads CASADMGQLSNQPQHF. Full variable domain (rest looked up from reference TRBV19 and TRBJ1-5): DGGITQSPKYLFRKEGQNVTLSCEQNLNHDAMYWYRQDPGQGLRLIYYSQIVNDFQKGDIAEGYSVSREKKESFPLTVTSAQKNPTAFYLCASADMGQLSNQPQHFGDGTRLSIL.